These T cell receptor beta chains were read from a single sample in a study of blood T cell repertoires in COVID-19. Generated by immunoSEQ multiplex PCR, the TCRdb table keeps only in-frame clones and is missing some. The table lists about 220,000 clones, around 84% of them singletons. Sequencing was done on a sample of peripheral blood. The receptor set was obtained from a young man with active or convalescent COVID-19. CDR3s include the opening cysteine and the closing phenylalanine or tryptophan. A D gene is named only where the DNA matches it firmly. Clone size is not always given. Where it is, it says once, few, many or a class for expanded clones.

d_call | j_call | v_call | clone_size | cdr3_nt | cdr3_aa
- | TRBJ1-1 | TRBV7-2 | - | TGTGCCAGCAGCCCCCCCGGCAGGGGAAACACTGAAGCTTTCTTT | CASSPPGRGNTEAFF
TRBD2 | TRBJ2-3 | TRBV24-1 | - | TGTGCCACCAGTGACTACGCTAGCGGGGGCACAGATACGCAGTATTTT | CATSDYASGGTDTQYF
- | TRBJ2-7 | TRBV4-3 | - | TGCGCCAGCAGCCAAGGAACGGGATTCAGCTACGAGCAGTACTTC | CASSQGTGFSYEQYF
TRBD2 | TRBJ2-1 | TRBV28 | - | TGTGCCAGCAGTCCTGGACTAGCGGGGTCCTACAATGAGCAGTTCTTC | CASSPGLAGSYNEQFF
- | TRBJ1-5 | TRBV7-6 | - | TGTGCCAGCAGCTTAGGATCGGGGAGCAATCAGCCCCAGCATTTT | CASSLGSGSNQPQHF
- | TRBJ2-1 | TRBV14 | - | TGTGCCAGCAGCCAATCAGGTTCCGGCTACAATGAGCAGTTCTTC | CASSQSGSGYNEQFF
TRBD2 | TRBJ2-5 | TRBV25-1 | - | TGTGCCAGCAGTCCCCGGGGGGGCTGGGAGACCCAGTACTTC | CASSPRGGWETQYF
- | TRBJ1-5 | TRBV6-6 | - | TGTGCCAGCAGTTCACAGGGATCTCCTCAGCCCCAGCATTTT | CASSSQGSPQPQHF
TRBD1 | TRBJ1-2 | TRBV6-5 | - | TGTGCCAGCAGCTCCGGGACAGGGCGGGACTATGGCTACACCTTC | CASSSGTGRDYGYTF
- | TRBJ2-2 | TRBV10-3 | - | TGTGCCATCAAGCTAGCCCCGAACACCGGGGAGCTGTTTTTT | CAIKLAPNTGELFF
TRBD1 | TRBJ2-1 | TRBV7-9 | once | TGTGCCAGCAGCTTAGGCCGGGACAGGATAAACAATGAGCAGTTCTTC | CASSLGRDRINNEQFF
TRBD1 | TRBJ1-6 | TRBV28 | - | TGTGCCAGCAGTTTAGCAGGGGGCAGGATTTTGAATTCACCCCTCCACTTT | CASSLAGGRILNSPLHF
TRBD2 | TRBJ2-3 | TRBV2 | - | TGTGCCAGCAGGCGATTGGGCGGGAGTACAGATACGCAGTATTTT | CASRRLGGSTDTQYF
- | TRBJ1-1 | TRBV30 | - | TGTGCCTGTCTGGGACATACGAACACTGAAGCTTTCTTT | CACLGHTNTEAFF
TRBD1 | TRBJ1-1 | TRBV27 | - | TGTGCCAGCAGTAGGACAGGAAGCGGGACTGAAGCTTTCTTT | CASSRTGSGTEAFF
TRBD2 | TRBJ2-2 | TRBV5-4 | - | TGTGCCAGCAGCTTGGGGTTAGCGGGGGCTAACACCGGGGAGCTGTTTTTT | CASSLGLAGANTGELFF
- | TRBJ1-2 | TRBV12-3/TRBV12-4 | - | TGTGCCAGCAGTTTAGCGCTTATTGCGGGCTACACCTTC | CASSLALIAGYTF
TRBD1 | TRBJ1-1 | TRBV19 | - | TGTGCCAGTCAGACAGGGAACCGAGCTTTCTTT | CASQTGNRAFF
- | TRBJ2-1 | TRBV5-6 | - | TGTGCCAGCAGCTTGGCAAACAATGAGCAGTTCTTC | CASSLANNEQFF
- | TRBJ1-6 | TRBV12-3/TRBV12-4 | few | TGTGCCAGCAGTTCACGGTCGGAGTCACCCCTCCACTTT | CASSSRSESPLHF
- | TRBJ2-2 | TRBV9 | - | TGTGCCAGCAGCGCGAGGACAGCCTTGGTCGGGGAGCTGTTTTTT | CASSARTALVGELFF
TRBD2 | TRBJ2-7 | TRBV15 | - | TGTGCCACCAGCACGCTAGCGGGAGTTGGTGAGCAGTACTTC | CATSTLAGVGEQYF